One and the same sample provided the 23 T cell receptor beta chains below, sequenced in a study of blood T cell repertoires in COVID-19. Assay used: immunoSEQ multiplex PCR; TCRdb lists only in-frame clones, some missing. The sample lists tens of thousands of clones; approximately 87% were seen once. Sequencing input: peripheral blood. The receptors here all came from a woman between 65 and 79 years old with acute or convalescent COVID-19.

This chain joins TRBV11-2 and TRBJ1-3; no firm D call. V was trimmed by 4 bases and J by 0 bases, leaving 7 bases between them. Germline V gene lookup returns CDR1 SGHAT and CDR2 FQNNGV. The CDR3 consists of 14 residues. The CDR3 here is CASSSYSSGNTIYF. CDR3 coding DNA: TGTGCCAGCAGCTCATACAGCTCTGGAAACACCATATATTTT.

This clone was detected a few times. V is TRBV28 and J is TRBJ2-5; 8 bases match TRBD2. V was clipped by 2 bases and J by 8 bases; unmatched bases: 13. Germline V gene sequence: CDR1 MDHEN, CDR2 SYDVKM. This CDR3 has 16 residues. The CDR3 region has the DNA TGTGCCAGCAGTTTACTTCTGATCGGGGGGGCAGGTACCCAGTACTTC. It is translated as CASSLLLIGGAGTQYF.

This chain joins TRBV10-3 and TRBJ2-3, with 15 bases aligning to TRBD2. Unmatched junction bases numbered 2, after V lost 7 bases and J lost 0 bases. The germline gives CDR1 ENHRY, CDR2 SYGVKD. CDR3 length: 16 amino acids. The DNA for the CDR3 is TGTGCCATCATGGGACTAGCGGGGGGCAGCACAGATACGCAGTATTTT. Translating it yields CAIMGLAGGSTDTQYF.

In DNA form, the CDR3 reads TGTGCCACCAGCAGAGACCTAACGACAGGATCGTTTCCCGGGGAGCTGTTTTTT. It encodes CATSRDLTTGSFPGELFF. This chain joins TRBV15 and TRBJ2-2, with D perhaps TRBD1 (6 bases). There are 18 residues in the CDR3. Trimming pared 0 bases from V and 6 bases from J, leaving 20 bases between. The germline V gene has CDR1 LNHNV and CDR2 YYDKDF (reference sequence).

The rearrangement joins TRBV3-1 (or the pseudogene TRBV3-2) to TRBJ1-6, with TRBD1 as a possible D gene (6 bases). V was clipped by 2 bases and J by 9 bases, with 14 bases between them. The germline V gene encodes CDR1 LGHDT and CDR2 YNNKEL (reference sequence). The CDR3 has 15 residues. The CDR3 DNA reads as TGTGCCAGCAGCCAATCAAGTACAGGGATTTCACCCCTCCACTTT. Its protein product is CASSQSSTGISPLHF.

This rearrangement joins TRBV6-5 to TRBJ2-1, with 10 bases identical to TRBD2. Germline trimming cut 6 bases from V and 10 bases from J; bases unmatched to any gene: 9. CDR3 length: 14 amino acids. Germline V CDR1 and CDR2: MNHEY, SVGAGI. CDR3 loop: CASRDSGGAKEQFF. CDR3 bases: TGTGCCAGCAGAGACAGCGGGGGGGCTAAAGAGCAGTTCTTC.

This chain uses TRBV5-5 with TRBJ1-6, with a tentative D call TRBD1 (6 bases). The CDR3 length is 15 residues. Germline CDR1 reads SGHKS; CDR2 reads YYEKEE (reference sequence). Trimming pared 4 bases from V and 6 bases from J, leaving 14 bases between. CDR3 sequence: CASSDEGQTNSPLHF. CDR3 nucleotide sequence: TGTGCCAGCAGCGATGAAGGACAGACTAATTCACCCCTCCACTTT.

The rearrangement uses TRBV7-8 and TRBJ2-7, with TRBD1 as a possible D gene (6 bases). Germline lookup yields CDR1 SGHVS and CDR2 FQNEAQ. CDR3 size: 17 residues. V was pared by 5 bases and J by 4 bases, with 24 bases between. The CDR3: CASSHRSEPGTTYEQYV. CDR3 DNA sequence: TGTGCCAGCAGCCACAGGTCCGAACCCGGGACAACTTACGAGCAGTACGTC.

V and J are TRBV10-3 and TRBJ2-1; 15 positions match TRBD2. Germline-derived CDR1 and CDR2 are ENHRY and SYGVKD. The CDR3 contains 18 residues. The V and J ends lost 3 bases and 7 bases, in that order; junction bases with no gene match: 10. CDR3 protein: CAISDGLAGGRFRNEQFF. As DNA, the CDR3 is TGTGCCATCAGTGACGGACTAGCGGGGGGGCGGTTTAGGAATGAGCAGTTCTTC.

The chain employs TRBV1 and TRBJ2-7; whether TRBD2, the table's D call, matches the DNA was not checked. TRBV1 represents a pseudogene. The CDR3 has 14 amino acids. CDR3 amino acids: CTSSQVAGYYEQYV. As DNA, the CDR3 is TGCACCAGCAGCCAAGTAGCGGGGTACTACGAGCAGTACGTC.

V and J are TRBV19 and TRBJ2-3, with D possibly matching TRBD1 (6 bases). Germline V lookup: CDR1 LNHDA, CDR2 SQIVND (reference sequence). The CDR3 runs 11 residues. Trimming took off 7 bases at V and 9 bases at J, with 11 bases between the two ends. The CDR3 DNA is TGTGCCAGTATCGAACAGGGAACGCAGTATTTT. Encoded protein: CASIEQGTQYF.

This clone was counted between two and nine times. This CDR3 is also generated by other DNA sequences in the sample. The rearrangement joins TRBV5-1 to TRBJ1-2; D gene uncertain. Germline CDR1 SGHRS, CDR2 YFSETQ. Trimming stripped 2 bases from V and 3 bases from J, with 8 bases between. CDR3 length: 13 residues. This CDR3 is CASSLEGDYGYTF. DNA of the CDR3: TGCGCCAGCAGCTTAGAGGGAGACTATGGCTACACCTTC. Supplemented by reference TRBV5-1 and TRBJ1-2, the full variable domain reads KAGVTQTPRYLIKTRGQQVTLSCSPISGHRSVSWYQQTPGQGLQFLFEYFSETQRNKGNFPGRFSGRQFSNSRSEMNVSTLELGDSALYLCASSLEGDYGYTFGSGTRLTVV.

The chain carries TRBV7-8 and TRBJ2-3; TRBD1 matches 8 bases. The CDR3 runs to 14 residues. V dropped 3 bases and J dropped 4; count of bases not matched to a gene: 3. Germline V lookup: CDR1 SGHVS, CDR2 FQNEAQ. The CDR3 DNA follows: TGTGCCAGCAGCTTCAGGGGGCTCTCAGATACGCAGTATTTT. As protein: CASSFRGLSDTQYF.

V usage is TRBV7-6 and J usage is TRBJ1-4; D possibly corresponds to TRBD1 (5 bases). Trimming stripped 4 bases from V and 4 bases from J, with 13 bases between. The CDR3 is made up of 15 amino acids. Germline V CDR1 and CDR2: SGHVS, FNYEAQ. The CDR3 loop reads CASSSLGGGNEKLFF. Written as DNA, the CDR3 is TGTGCCAGCAGCTCATTGGGGGGGGGTAATGAAAAACTGTTTTTT.

This clone was picked up one time. V is TRBV27 and J is TRBJ2-3, with 10 bases matching TRBD2. V shed 6 bases and J 4 bases; nucleotides not matched to a gene: 13. The germline gives CDR1 MNHEY, CDR2 SMNVEV (reference sequence). The CDR3 loop spans 17 amino acids. The CDR3 here is CASRSPLAGVHSDTQYF. In nucleotides, the CDR3 is TGTGCCAGCAGATCCCCCCTAGCGGGAGTCCACTCAGATACGCAGTATTTT.

V gene TRBV19 combines with J gene TRBJ1-1; 7 bases match TRBD1. With V trimmed by 5 bases and J by 0 bases, 12 bases remained unmatched. This CDR3 has 17 residues. Germline CDR1 reads LNHDA; CDR2 reads SQIVND (reference sequence). The CDR3 loop is CASSLLGDRALNTEAFF. In DNA, the CDR3 is TGTGCCAGTAGTCTTCTGGGGGACAGAGCGTTGAACACTGAAGCTTTCTTT.

The genes are TRBV7-2 and TRBJ2-2, with D maybe TRBD1 (6 bases). The CDR3 loop spans 15 amino acids. The V gene lost 8 bases and the J gene lost 2 bases, with 15 bases spanning the gap. Germline V gene lookup returns CDR1 SGHTA and CDR2 FQGNSA. CDR3 amino acids: CASRSGTPNTGELFF. In DNA form, the CDR3 reads TGTGCCAGCCGCTCCGGGACACCCAACACCGGGGAGCTGTTTTTT.

This chain uses TRBV19 with TRBJ1-1; 7 bases align to TRBD1. Germline CDR1 reads LNHDA; CDR2 reads SQIVND (reference sequence). This CDR3 has 15 amino acids. Trimming took 5 bases from V and 0 from J; bases not matched to a gene: 6. CDR3 nucleotides: TGTGCCAGTAGTCCCACGGACAGGTTGAACACTGAAGCTTTCTTT. This gives the protein CASSPTDRLNTEAFF. Full variable domain (missing parts from reference TRBV19 and TRBJ1-1): DGGITQSPKYLFRKEGQNVTLSCEQNLNHDAMYWYRQDPGQGLRLIYYSQIVNDFQKGDIAEGYSVSREKKESFPLTVTSAQKNPTAFYLCASSPTDRLNTEAFFGQGTRLTVV.

The chain uses TRBV12-5 and TRBJ2-1; D is uncertain. The V end lost 5 bases, the J end lost 0 bases, and 5 bases lay between the germline ends. CDR3 size: 13 residues. Per germline, CDR1 LGHNT and CDR2 FRNRAP. For the CDR3, the DNA is TGTGCTAGTGGTCCGTACTCCTACAATGAGCAGTTCTTC. Amino acids: CASGPYSYNEQFF.

The chain employs TRBV25-1 and TRBJ2-5; 8 bases match TRBD2. CDR1 is MGHDK and CDR2 is SYGVNS in the germline V gene. V was clipped by 0 bases and J by 6 bases; unmatched bases: 6. CDR3 size: 15 residues. The CDR3 is CASSEYDGGAKTQYF. The CDR3 DNA follows: TGTGCCAGCAGTGAATACGACGGGGGGGCAAAGACCCAGTACTTC.

This clone has only one observation. The chain combines TRBV2 with TRBJ1-1; 7 nucleotides align to TRBD1. From germline, CDR1 is SNHLY and CDR2 FYNNEI. The CDR3 extends over 14 amino acids. V lost 4 bases and J lost 8; bases outside the gene matches: 10. CDR3 in DNA: TGTGCCAGCAGTGTGGCAGGGGGATTCGGGGAAGCTTTCTTT. The encoded protein is CASSVAGGFGEAFF.

This rearrangement joins TRBV7-9 to TRBJ1-6, with 7 positions matching TRBD1. This CDR3 region has 16 residues. Germline V gene lookup returns CDR1 SEHNR and CDR2 FQNEAQ (reference sequence). Germline trimming cut 1 base from V and 5 bases from J; bases unmatched to any gene: 5. The CDR3 sequence: CASSLGQGQNNSPLHF. CDR3 sequence (DNA): TGTGCCAGCAGCTTAGGACAGGGCCAAAATAATTCACCCCTCCACTTT.

V is TRBV7-9 and J is TRBJ2-3; 7 bases fit TRBD2. J was trimmed by 1 base and V by 7 bases; bases with no gene match: 17. There are 18 residues in the CDR3. The germline CDR1 and CDR2 sequences are SEHNR and FQNEAQ (reference sequence). The DNA of the CDR3 is TGTGCCAGCACCAACCCCCCCTACGCGGGAGCCCGCACAGATACGCAGTATTTT. Its protein is CASTNPPYAGARTDTQYF.